Listed here are 21 T cell receptor beta chains from one sample, sequenced in a study of T cell responses to AZD1222 COVID-19 vaccine. Here immunoSEQ multiplex PCR was the method, and the copy in TCRdb shows in-frame clones only, minus some. The data contain 150,000 or so clones, more than 90% of them seen just once; the ten biggest clones take up more than 1.3%. The sequences come from peripheral blood, collected 28 days after the second AZD1222 dose. The receptors shown here come from an adult who received the AZD1222 COVID-19 vaccine.

This sequence joins TRBV14 and TRBJ1-6, with D possibly TRBD1 on 6 matching bases. The CDR3 extends over 13 amino acids. Germline V lookup: CDR1 SGHDN, CDR2 FVKESK. V was shortened by 11 bases and J by 6 bases, with 14 bases between the two germline ends. For the CDR3, the DNA is TGTGCCTGCGCCTGGGGGCCTAATTCACCCCTCCACTTT. It translates to CACAWGPNSPLHF.

The chain carries TRBV7-9 and TRBJ2-1; 14 bases map to TRBD2. This CDR3 is built from 17 residues. CDR1 SEHNR and CDR2 FQNEAQ come from the germline V gene (reference sequence). V shed 0 bases and J 7 bases; nucleotides not matched to a gene: 5. CDR3 sequence reads: CASSLAPTSGGANEQFF. The CDR3 nucleotides are TGTGCCAGCAGCTTAGCACCGACTAGCGGGGGGGCGAATGAGCAGTTCTTC.

The chain combines TRBV6-5 with TRBJ1-2; D gene unclear. V shed 0 bases and J shed 1 base, with 6 bases lying between them. Germline V gene sequence: CDR1 MNHEY, CDR2 SVGAGI. The CDR3 is 14 residues long. CDR3 coding DNA: TGTGCCAGCAGTTACTCGTCGTTTAACTATGGCTACACCTTC. Encoded protein: CASSYSSFNYGYTF.

V and J are TRBV9 and TRBJ2-1; TRBD1 might be the D (5 bases). The V and J ends lost 3 bases and 6 bases respectively, with 16 bases between them. The V gene's germline CDR1 is SGDLS and CDR2 YYNGEE. This CDR3 has 15 residues. The CDR3 coding sequence is TGTGCCAGCAGCGGCCCGCAGGGCAGGCGCAATGAGCAGTTCTTC. Encoded protein: CASSGPQGRRNEQFF. Looking up the rest from reference TRBV9 and TRBJ2-1 gives the full variable domain: DSGVTQTPKHLITATGQRVTLRCSPRSGDLSVYWYQQSLDQGLQFLIQYYNGEERAKGNILERFSAQQFPDLHSELNLSSLELGDSALYFCASSGPQGRRNEQFFGPGTRLTVL.

The chain has TRBV11-1 and TRBJ1-3; D gene ambiguous. Germline V gene sequence: CDR1 SGHAT, CDR2 FQDESV (reference sequence). The CDR3 sequence is 13 residues long. The ends were cut back, 4 bases at V and 1 base at J, with 5 bases in the middle. CDR3 sequence (DNA): TGTGCCAGCAGCTGGAGGTCTGGAAACACCATATATTTT. It yields the protein CASSWRSGNTIYF.

This sequence joins TRBV5-1 and TRBJ1-2; D may be TRBD1 (5 bases). Germline CDR1 is SGHRS and CDR2 is YFSETQ. This CDR3 has 15 amino acids. Trimming shortened V by 2 bases and J by 2 bases, and 13 bases separated the two germline ends. The CDR3 coding sequence is TGCGCCAGCAGCTTTCTCCGGGGGGAGAACTATGGCTACACCTTC. This sequence encodes CASSFLRGENYGYTF.

Comment on this clone: Other DNA sequences within the sample encode an identical CDR3. J is TRBJ1-1 and V is TRBV12-3 or TRBV12-4; D remains ambiguous. Trimming took off 5 bases at V and 0 bases at J, with 4 bases between the two ends. The CDR3 has 12 amino acids. This CDR3 is CASSLLNTEAFF. CDR3 DNA sequence: TGTGCCAGCAGTCTATTGAACACTGAAGCTTTCTTT.

This sequence joins TRBV6-1 and TRBJ2-3; 9 bases are shared with TRBD1. With 3 bases clipped from V and 7 bases from J, the junction kept 5 bases outside the gene matches. Germline assignment: CDR1 MNHNS and CDR2 SASEGT. The CDR3 totals 14 residues. The CDR3 nucleotides are TGTGCCAGCAGTGATTTACAGGGGGCCTATACGCAGTATTTT. This sequence encodes CASSDLQGAYTQYF.

V gene TRBV6-5 combines with J gene TRBJ1-1; D is unclear. CDR1 is MNHEY, CDR2 SVGAGI, per germline. With 4 bases removed from V and 4 bases from J, the gap between germline ends came to 13 bases. This CDR3 region has 14 residues. As DNA, the CDR3 is TGTGCCAGCAGTTGGCGGAGCCTGGCCACTGAAGCTTTCTTT. Amino acids: CASSWRSLATEAFF.

The rearrangement uses TRBV20-1 and TRBJ2-1; TRBD2 aligns across 10 bases. The V gene's germline CDR1 is DFQATT and CDR2 SNEGSKA (reference sequence). CDR3 length: 16 amino acids. V gave up 3 bases and J gave up 8 bases; unmatched junction bases: 13. This CDR3 is CSASVFISGGIHEQFF. CDR3 DNA: TGCAGTGCTAGTGTATTTATTAGCGGGGGGATCCATGAGCAGTTCTTC.

This chain connects TRBV4-1 to TRBJ2-5; 7 bases agree with TRBD1. Germline CDR1 and CDR2: MGHRA and YSYEKL. J lost 1 base, V lost 4 bases, and 3 bases had no gene match. The CDR3 is made up of 14 amino acids. CDR3 sequence: CASSRNRGQETQYF. The DNA of the CDR3 is TGCGCCAGCAGCCGCAACAGGGGCCAAGAGACCCAGTACTTC.

The chain links TRBV15 to TRBJ1-2, with D maybe TRBD1 (6 bases). V was clipped by 0 bases and J by 9 bases, with 17 bases between them. CDR3 length: 15 amino acids. Germline V lookup: CDR1 LNHNV, CDR2 YYDKDF (reference sequence). The CDR3 bases are TGTGCCACCAGCAGAGATAGACAGGATCTATGGAGCTACACCTTC. The encoded protein is CATSRDRQDLWSYTF.

This chain connects TRBV7-3 to TRBJ1-6; no definite D call. V lost 2 bases to trimming and J lost 8 bases, with 4 bases between them. The CDR3 consists of 12 residues. Germline loops: CDR1 SGHTA, CDR2 FQGTGA. The CDR3 sequence is CASSLQDSPLHF. In nucleotides, the CDR3 is TGTGCCAGCAGCTTACAGGATTCACCCCTCCACTTT.

V and J are TRBV7-9 and TRBJ1-2; 7 positions agree with TRBD1. The V gene end was trimmed by 6 bases and the J gene end by 4 bases; junction bases not matched to a gene: 5. Germline lookup yields CDR1 SEHNR and CDR2 FQNEAQ (reference sequence). The CDR3 covers 13 residues. CDR3 nucleotides: TGTGCCAGCAGTGCGACAGGGTCCTATGGCTACACCTTC. As protein: CASSATGSYGYTF.

V usage is TRBV7-3 and J usage is TRBJ2-6; tentatively, D is TRBD1 (6 bases). Trimming took 5 bases from V and 0 from J, leaving 14 bases between them. The V gene's germline CDR1 is SGHTA and CDR2 FQGTGA. This CDR3 contains 17 residues. The CDR3: CASSPGQKSSGANVLTF. DNA of the CDR3: TGTGCCAGCAGCCCAGGACAGAAGAGCTCTGGGGCCAACGTCCTGACTTTC.

The J gene is TRBJ1-4, the V gene TRBV7-9; the D is unclear. V gave up 0 bases and J gave up 4 bases, with 6 bases separating them. This CDR3 has 14 amino acids. Germline V CDR1 and CDR2: SEHNR, FQNEAQ (reference sequence). CDR3 region: CASSLAGFNEKLFF. The CDR3 nucleotides read TGTGCCAGCAGCTTAGCCGGGTTTAATGAAAAACTGTTTTTT.

This clone appeared once. The chain combines TRBV9 with TRBJ1-1, with 9 bases identical to TRBD1. There are 17 residues in the CDR3. Germline assignment: CDR1 SGDLS and CDR2 YYNGEE. The V and J ends lost 4 bases and 7 bases, in that order; junction bases with no gene match: 17. The CDR3 nucleotides read TGTGCCAGCAGCCCAGCTAGGTTACAGGGGGCGCAGGGTGAAGCTTTCTTT. It yields the protein CASSPARLQGAQGEAFF.

The J gene is TRBJ2-2, the V gene TRBV27, with 8 bases fitting TRBD1. CDR1 is MNHEY, CDR2 SMNVEV, per germline (reference sequence). V shed 5 bases and J 4 bases; nucleotides not matched to a gene: 3. The CDR3 spans 14 residues. This chain's CDR3 is CASSRQGSTGELFF. The DNA of the CDR3 is TGTGCCAGCAGTCGACAGGGGTCCACCGGGGAGCTGTTTTTT.

V usage is TRBV7-9 and J usage is TRBJ2-2, with a weak D call TRBD1 (5 bases). The CDR3 is 15 amino acids. Trimming took off 6 bases at V and 1 base at J, with 12 bases between the two ends. CDR1 and CDR2 from the germline V gene are SEHNR and FQNEAQ (reference sequence). The CDR3 DNA reads as TGTGCCAGCAGGCCCGATAGGGGGAACACCGGGGAGCTGTTTTTT. It encodes CASRPDRGNTGELFF.

The chain joins TRBV28 to TRBJ2-1, with TRBD2 identical over 11 bases. V shed 5 bases, J shed 3 bases, and the junction held 3 bases outside the gene matches. The germline V gene encodes CDR1 MDHEN and CDR2 SYDVKM. The CDR3 has 15 amino acids. CDR3 region: CASSLLAGVYNEQFF. In DNA, the CDR3 is TGTGCCAGCAGTCTACTAGCGGGGGTCTACAATGAGCAGTTCTTC. Complete variable domain (other parts from reference TRBV28 and TRBJ2-1): DVKVTQSSRYLVKRTGEKVFLECVQDMDHENMFWYRQDPGLGLRLIYFSYDVKMKEKGDIPEGYSVSREKKERFSLILESASTNQTSMYLCASSLLAGVYNEQFFGPGTRLTVL.

This sequence joins TRBV12-5 and TRBJ2-7; D unresolved. There are 15 residues in the CDR3. In germline, CDR1 is LGHNT, CDR2 FRNRAP. With 0 bases removed from V and 0 bases from J, the gap between germline ends came to 9 bases. The chain's CDR3 is CASGLVRAASYEQYF. Written as DNA, the CDR3 is TGTGCTAGTGGTTTGGTAAGAGCCGCCTCCTACGAGCAGTACTTC.